The present entry profiles one T cell receptor (beta chain) with its context. Data came from immunoSEQ multiplex PCR; TCRdb stores just in-frame clones and leaves some out. The sample comprises nearly 25,000 clones, almost 40% of which are singletons, and roughly 0.65% rests with the top ten. Per the germline V gene, CDR1 is SGHDT and CDR2 is YYEEEE. CDR3 length: 15 residues. J was trimmed by 2 bases and V by 1 base; bases with no gene match: 4. The sample originates from a study of graft-versus-host responses after intestinal transplantation. Study conclusions and caveats: After transplant, early declines in HvG clones were associated with peak levels of circulating GvH clones.

The sequences come from alloreactive CD4+ T cells from a mixed lymphocyte reaction culture, collected before intestinal transplant. Indicated subset: CFSE-low proliferating T cells sorted from roughly six-day pre-transplant mixed lymphocyte reaction (GvH or HvG direction). The chain is built from TRBV5-6 and TRBJ2-3, with TRBD2 matching over 7 bases. The receptor was derived from a human patient who received an intestinal transplant. The chain's CDR3 is CASSLPSGLTDTQYF. Here the CDR3 DNA reads TGTGCCAGCAGCTTGCCTAGCGGACTCACAGATACGCAGTATTTT.